The clone carrying this T cell receptor (beta chain) was counted only a few times. Its target is unknown. A much larger clonotype is one base distant, so this may be a read error. The CDR3 does not end in the conserved phenylalanine or tryptophan, so this is likely a read error. Germline lookup yields CDR1 SGHAT and CDR2 FQDESV (reference sequence). This CDR3 region has 17 residues. V trimming: 3 bases; J trimming: 2 bases; junction bases outside the gene matches: 4. The data were obtained in a study of tumor-infiltrating lymphocytes in primary liver carcinoma. Study outcomes and limitations: Whereas tumor region pairs overlapped more, tumor-adjacent and tumor-blood pairs overlapped less.

The authors made TCR beta cDNA from 400 to 550 ng total RNA with a constant-region primer. Investigators got TCR beta libraries out of three nested multiplex PCR rounds, done with slightly modified ARM-PCR. Investigators reported that the first two PCR rounds, at about 11 cycles each, used TRBV1-TRBV30 forward primers with a C-beta reverse primer. TCRdb used MiXCR to reprocess the multiplex PCR reads, holding one entry per CDR3 protein. The sample lists roughly 86,000 distinct CDR3 sequences, less than 70% seen once, with 27% in the top ten. DNA and RNA were both co-extracted from approximately 20-30 mg of bulk tissue that had not been sorted.

Sequencing input: tumor-adjacent normal liver tissue. J is TRBJ2-4 and V is TRBV11-1; 13 nucleotides agree with TRBD2. The sequence was collected from a man aged 40-49 years with primary liver carcinoma and hepatitis B virus infection. The CDR3 coding sequence is TGTGCCAGCAGCTTTCCCGGGACTAGCGGGACCAAAAACATTCAGTACATC. Its protein is CASSFPGTSGTKNIQYI.